Below, one T cell receptor (beta chain) is given with its context. Its antigen remains unidentified. V shed 6 bases, J shed 2 bases, and the junction held 8 bases outside the gene matches. Germline lookup yields CDR1 SGHTA and CDR2 FQGNSA. CDR3 size: 16 residues. Researchers sequenced unsorted PBMC DNA using ten immunoSEQ deep assay plates. The data were produced by immunoSEQ multiplex PCR, yet TCRdb's version contains in-frame clones alone and is incomplete. Of about 450,000 clones detected, 79% appear once; the ten largest clones hold about 12%. This entry comes from a study of shared clonotypes between healthy human individuals. Study context: Researchers drew samples from a couple of women and three men aged 18 to 49.

Points from the study as a whole: What limited the represented genetic and exposure-history diversity was the small number of donors. Sampling included only blood; tissue repertoires likely differ.

The V and J genes are TRBV7-2 and TRBJ2-5, with 11 nucleotides matching TRBD2. Sequencing was carried out using PBMCs. This clonotype was sampled from a woman aged 40 to 50 in good health. Some clones in this sample may be carry-over from other donors' samples. The DNA for the CDR3 is TGTGCCAGCAGTCTAGCGGGAGGCCAGGGTCAAGAGACCCAGTACTTC. Its translation is CASSLAGGQGQETQYF.